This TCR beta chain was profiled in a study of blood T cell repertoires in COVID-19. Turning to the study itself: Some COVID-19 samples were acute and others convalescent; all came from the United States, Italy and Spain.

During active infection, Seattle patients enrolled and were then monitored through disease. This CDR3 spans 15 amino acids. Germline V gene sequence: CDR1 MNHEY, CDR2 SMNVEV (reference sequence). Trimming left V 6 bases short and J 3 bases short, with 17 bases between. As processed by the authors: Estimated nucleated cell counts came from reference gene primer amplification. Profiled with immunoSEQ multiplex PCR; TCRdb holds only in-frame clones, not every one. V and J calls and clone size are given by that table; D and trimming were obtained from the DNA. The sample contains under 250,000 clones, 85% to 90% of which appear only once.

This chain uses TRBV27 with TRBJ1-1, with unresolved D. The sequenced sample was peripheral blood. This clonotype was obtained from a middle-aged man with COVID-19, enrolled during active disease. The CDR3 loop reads CASSSLGEGDTEAFF. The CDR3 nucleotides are TGTGCCAGCAGCTCCCTCGGGGAGGGAGACACTGAAGCTTTCTTT.